This T cell receptor (beta chain) was sequenced during a study of OX40 agonist ivuxolimab in advanced cancers. Across the whole study: Three patients responded partially, comprising one with hepatocellular carcinoma and two with cutaneous melanoma. Study results and caveats: By week 6 at 0.1 to 3.0 mg/kg, blood CD4+ and CD8+ T cells had expanded clonally. Partial responders at 0.1-3.0 mg/kg had among the lowest clonal expansion.

Patients were excluded for autoimmune disease history or systemic immunosuppression. Sequencing was performed with immunoSEQ multiplex PCR; in TCRdb, only in-frame clones are kept and a portion is missing. The table records 98,000 or so clones, more than 85% of them present only once. A word on this clone: Its antigen is unidentified.

V shed 3 bases and J shed 9 bases, with 11 bases lying between them. CDR3 length: 12 residues. Per germline, CDR1 MGHDK and CDR2 SYGVNS. The sequencing used CD4+ or CD8+ T cells sorted from blood, collected in a trial of the OX40 agonist ivuxolimab. The TCR comes from an adult with an advanced solid tumor such as melanoma, head and neck, liver or kidney cancer. The rearrangement uses TRBV25-1 and TRBJ1-1; no definite D call. The CDR3 nucleotides read TGTGCCAGCAGTGACAGGACGGCAAAAGCTTTCTTT. Protein product: CASSDRTAKAFF.